The source of this T cell receptor beta chain is a study of cytomegalovirus exposure and HLA in healthy donors (dated by TCRdb to about 2017). At the level of the whole study: According to an earlier analysis of around 600 of the donors, some 180 million T cells yielded 90 million to 130 million unique TCR beta sequences and around 300 Gb of sequence data. A separate validation cohort of over 95 different subjects was used in addition to the roughly 700-subject first cohort. To predict cytomegalovirus infection status, the study combined high-throughput TCR immunosequencing, statistical association of individual TCRs with disease status, and machine learning. In a later genetic analysis, genome-wide SNP genotypes for about three fifths of the 666 donors were used, and that subset was treated as a discovery cohort. The study profiled the T cell repertoires of hundreds of subjects by immunosequencing and related them to cytomegalovirus serostatus. The study was designed to test whether signatures of past pathogen exposure could be identified by cataloging public T cell receptors. Roughly 5 DR-DQ haplotypes were treated as single units for association and clustering because of strong linkage in the cohort. An early release covering 550 to 700 HLA-typed donors comprised about 300 gigabases of sequencing data and approximately 85 million unique TCR sequences. In the later analysis, no new phenotypic data were used to find candidate immune exposures; instead, reliance was placed on TCR beta sequences and their occurrence across donors. All discovery cohort repertoires had been generated using a single sequencing platform. A later analysis re-analyzed previously published TCR beta repertoires from 666 donors and added high-resolution HLA genotyping to study TCR occurrence patterns. HLA typing included class I and class II loci at four-digit resolution. Of the 398 genotyped donors, about 80% fell in the genetic ancestry cluster associated with self-reported Caucasian donors. Alongside the repertoire data, information on donor age, sex, ethnicity and CMV serostatus was compiled. Among some 410 genotyped donors of the cohort, an average of approximately 230,000 unique TCR beta nucleotide sequences were sequenced per donor, around 18% of them non-productive. An earlier analysis of approximately 500 of the donors applied high-throughput TCR beta sequencing to assess whether each TCR beta V gene segment acted as functional or pseudogenic. The number of typed donors differed by locus: roughly 620-630 for A, B, C, DRB1 and DQB1; 500 to 550 for DQA1; around 610 for DPA1; and around 450 for DPB1. Overall study outcomes, separate from this receptor: According to a later analysis, parvovirus B19, influenza, CMV and Epstein-Barr virus appeared linked to several top co-occurrence clusters. The classifier was reported to diagnose cytomegalovirus status with high specificity and sensitivity in both the original cohort and the validation cohort. Immune exposure information for the cohort was limited to CMV serostatus. Approximately 16 rarely observed V segments, including chromosome 9 orphons, were excluded from the earlier analysis of a few hundred of the donors because counts were too low. A further reported finding was that TCR beta sequences accurately predicted the HLA-A and HLA-B alleles for most subjects in the first cohort. The study listed 164 TCR beta chains as associated with cytomegalovirus. In vitro tests confirmed that three of the cytomegalovirus-associated TCR beta chains recognize cytomegalovirus antigens. A later analysis found that TCR association rates varied across HLA loci, with DRB1 alleles showing the most associated TCRs and HLA-C alleles the fewest. The authors suggested that the approach could potentially be extended to other disease states and immunological phenotypes. Roughly uniform sequencing depth across donors was assumed in presence/absence analyses, although this assumption may not hold. A cluster of highly shared sequence variants was judged likely to represent a technical artifact of the sequencing pipeline. In a later genetic analysis, fewer N-insertions in productive TCRs were reported among donors in an Asian-associated ancestry cluster than the roughly 700-donor mean. A later analysis found that most CMV-associated TCR beta chains appeared HLA-restricted, with HLA associations seemingly driven largely by CMV exposure. Linkage disequilibrium might explain the correlated functional status among segregating V segments, but an unknown experimental factor could not be excluded. An association between a missense DCLRE1C variant and V-gene and J-gene trimming of TCR beta chains was found in a later genetic analysis and replicated in an independent cohort. Broadly in line with IMGT annotations, most TCR beta V segments showed up in productive rearrangements about 90% or about 30% of the time in an earlier analysis of approximately 640 of the donors. When HLA alleles, especially DR and DQ, strongly co-occurred, attributing TCR associations to individual alleles was difficult. Only TCR beta chains were sequenced in this cohort, and the absence of alpha or paired-chain data limited detectable features. Specific HLA alleles were associated with 16,951 TCR beta sequences at a false discovery rate of 0.05 in a later analysis. In a later analysis, HLA-associated TCR beta chains were found to be more clonally expanded and to have lower generation probabilities than equally common non-associated chains. Because the 87-base-pair reads could not distinguish some IMGT-functional V segments, including TRBV6-2 and TRBV6-3, those segments were excluded. Most TCR sequences were observed very rarely across donors, whereas some public TCRs were present in many individuals. Because HLA typing was missing for some donors at each locus, association tests included only the typed subset.

As regards this clone: What antigen it recognizes has not been identified. No much larger clonotype is one base removed from it; base qualities were not supplied.

Library preparation used the immunoSEQ multiplex PCR assay. The multiplex PCR relied on a mix of 60 forward primers for TCR Vbeta segments and 13 reverse primers for TCR Jbeta segments. Amplification of the CDR3 region of rearranged TCR beta genes was performed with a multiplex PCR assay on genomic DNA. The Illumina HiSeq System was used to sequence the amplified TCR beta libraries as 87-base-pair reads. Per the authors' processing: A later analysis tallied around 80 million unique TCR beta chains across the 650 to 750 repertoires, and around 12 million of those chains were shared by two or more donors. Raw reads were error-corrected and collapsed into unique sequences by a nearest-neighbor algorithm in which closely related sequences were merged to remove PCR and sequencing errors. V, D and J gene segments were assigned by aligning CDR3 sequences to IMGT reference sequences. Each retained sequence needed at least a six-nucleotide match to both a V gene segment and a J gene segment. Rearrangements were called productive when the CDR3 lacked stop codons and stayed in frame with V and J; all others were non-productive. CDR3 was defined according to IMGT convention as the region running from the second conserved V-encoded cysteine to the conserved J-encoded phenylalanine. The earlier analysis of about 610 of the donors excluded sequences that lacked an unambiguous match to a single V gene segment. In an earlier analysis of 587 of the donors, V segments were called functional above 56.7% productive rearrangements and were called segregating when the between-donor standard deviation exceeded 5%. To diagnose cytomegalovirus status from the catalog of TCR beta chain sequences, a statistical classification framework was built. A later analysis assigned V and J genes by comparing TCR nucleotide sequences with IMGT/GENE-DB human TR gene sequences. In a later analysis, CDR3 sequences and most-parsimonious VDJ recombination scenarios were assigned using the TCRdist pipeline. A later analysis defined each TCR beta chain by its CDR3 amino acid sequence plus V-gene family, and excluded reads lacking a unique V-gene family. In a later analysis, fewer than 650 highly shared, low-generation-probability nucleotide sequences were removed to address suspected cross-contamination and a sequencing artifact. A later analysis calculated a clonal expansion index for each public chain from normalized within-repertoire ranks of inferred template counts. A later analysis computed generation probabilities with a VDJ recombination model fitted to out-of-frame rearrangements, and checked the results against IGoR. Hypergeometric tests were used in a later analysis to score TCR-TCR, TCR-HLA and TCR-CMV co-occurrence, with a repertoire-size bias correction applied to the TCR pairs. A later analysis estimated false discovery rates by permuting HLA or CMV assignments 20 times. In a later analysis, co-occurring TCRs were grouped using DBSCAN, with TCRdist sequence similarity added in when clustering inside HLA-allele-positive subsets. Repertoires with fewer than 30,000 or more than 120,000 public chains were left out of co-occurrence clustering, as were about 5 repertoires with anomalous nucleotide sharing. Here the immuneACCESS table is served through TCRdb, limited to in-frame sequences with V and J called. Missing clones are a known gap in these copies; in checked studies unresolved V genes cover under half, and the rest lacks a known reason. Clonal size and the V and J genes are those of that table, whereas D and trimming came from the DNA. Across this sample there are approximately 44,000 clones, with 50% to 75% seen only once. The ten largest clones add up to around 8.7% of the sample.

The germline V and J ends show losses of 4 bases and 1 base respectively, and no gene match explains 6 bases of the junction. The germline V gene (reference sequence) yields SEHNR for CDR1 and FQNEAQ for CDR2. Taken from cysteine to phenylalanine, the CDR3 has 15 residues. Only the CDR3 DNA is retained, 45 bases long and in frame from the first base. The cohort consisted of 600 to 750 healthy bone marrow donors. At the time of sampling, all cohort members were nominally healthy, though unrecorded immune exposures were likely present. CMV serostatus was positive for roughly 290 and negative for about half of the roughly 700 cohort members, and was not recorded for this donor. A peripheral blood sample was provided by each donor, and peripheral blood mononuclear cells were used for TCR beta sequencing. Genomic DNA extraction from the blood cell samples was performed with the Qiagen DNeasy Blood Extraction Kit.

The chain employs TRBV7-9 and TRBJ1-2; a stretch of 7 junction bases matches TRBD1. The clonotype was recovered from a human donor in good health. The sample comprised PBMCs. The CDR3 reads as follows: CASSSPGQLNYGYTF. The nucleotides read TGTGCCAGCAGCTCACCGGGACAGCTTAACTATGGCTACACCTTC.